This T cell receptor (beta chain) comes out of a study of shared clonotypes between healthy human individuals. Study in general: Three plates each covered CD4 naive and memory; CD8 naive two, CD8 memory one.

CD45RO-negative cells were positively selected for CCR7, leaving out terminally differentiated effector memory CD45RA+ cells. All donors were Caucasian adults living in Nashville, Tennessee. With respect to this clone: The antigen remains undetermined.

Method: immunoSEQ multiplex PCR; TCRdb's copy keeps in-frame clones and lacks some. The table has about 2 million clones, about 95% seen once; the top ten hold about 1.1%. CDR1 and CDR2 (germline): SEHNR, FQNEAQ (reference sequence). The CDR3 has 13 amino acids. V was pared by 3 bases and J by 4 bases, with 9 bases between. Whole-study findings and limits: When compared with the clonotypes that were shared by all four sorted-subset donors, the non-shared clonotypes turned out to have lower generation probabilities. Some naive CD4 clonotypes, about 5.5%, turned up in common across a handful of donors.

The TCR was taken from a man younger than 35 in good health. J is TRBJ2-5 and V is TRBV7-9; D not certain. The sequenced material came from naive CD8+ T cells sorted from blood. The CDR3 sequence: CASSLEMGETQYF. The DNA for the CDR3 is TGTGCCAGCAGCTTGGAGATGGGAGAGACCCAGTACTTC.